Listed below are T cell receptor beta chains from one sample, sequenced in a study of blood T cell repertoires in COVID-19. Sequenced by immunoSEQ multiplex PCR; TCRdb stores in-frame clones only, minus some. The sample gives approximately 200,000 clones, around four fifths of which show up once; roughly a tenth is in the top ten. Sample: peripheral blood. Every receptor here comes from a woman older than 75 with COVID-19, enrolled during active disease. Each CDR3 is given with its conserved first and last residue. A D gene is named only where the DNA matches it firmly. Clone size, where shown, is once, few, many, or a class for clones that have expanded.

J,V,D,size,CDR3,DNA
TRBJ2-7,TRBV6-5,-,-,CASSYGDTLSYEQYF,TGTGCCAGCAGTTACGGGGACACCCTCTCCTACGAGCAGTACTTC
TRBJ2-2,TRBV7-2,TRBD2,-,CASSQRETGELFF,TGTGCCAGCAGCCAGCGGGAGACCGGGGAGCTGTTTTTT
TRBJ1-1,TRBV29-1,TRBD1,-,CSVENRGGNTEAFF,TGCAGCGTTGAGAACAGGGGCGGTAATACTGAAGCTTTCTTT
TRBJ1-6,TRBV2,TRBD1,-,CASRPRDSRSPLHF,TGTGCCAGCAGGCCCCGGGACAGCCGATCACCCCTCCACTTT
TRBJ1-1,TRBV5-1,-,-,CASSSSLTGRGTEAFF,TGCGCCAGCAGCTCCTCTTTAACAGGGCGCGGCACTGAAGCTTTCTTT
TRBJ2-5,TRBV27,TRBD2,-,CASSLTSGNQETQYF,TGTGCCAGCAGTTTAACTAGCGGTAACCAAGAGACCCAGTACTTC
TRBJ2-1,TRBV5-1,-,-,CASSLGTGGVEQFF,TGCGCCAGCAGCTTGGGGACAGGAGGGGTTGAGCAGTTCTTC
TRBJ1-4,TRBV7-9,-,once,CASSAPTGGANEKLFF,TGTGCCAGCAGCGCACCCACTGGGGGGGCTAATGAAAAACTGTTTTTT
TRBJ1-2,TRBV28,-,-,CASSYYSQGVARGYTF,TGTGCCAGCAGTTATTACTCACAGGGAGTAGCACGTGGCTACACCTTC
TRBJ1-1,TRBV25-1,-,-,CASSETSLNTEAFF,TGTGCCAGCAGTGAAACATCTCTGAACACTGAAGCTTTCTTT
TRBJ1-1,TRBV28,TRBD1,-,CASSDRGYTEAFF,TGTGCCAGCAGTGACAGGGGATACACTGAAGCTTTCTTT
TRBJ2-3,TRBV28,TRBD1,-,CAVGDRLRLWNF,TGTGCCGTCGGGGACAGGTTACGGTTGTGGAATTTT
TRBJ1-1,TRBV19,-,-,CASGGSYTEAFF,TGTGCCAGTGGGGGGTCCTACACTGAAGCTTTCTTT
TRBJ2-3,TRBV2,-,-,CASSVTRSTDTQYF,TGTGCCAGCAGTGTAACGAGGAGCACAGATACGCAGTATTTT
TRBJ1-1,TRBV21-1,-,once,CASSIRTTPHGSMNTEAFF,TGTGCCAGCAGCATTAGGACAACGCCCCATGGCAGCATGAACACTGAAGCTTTCTTT
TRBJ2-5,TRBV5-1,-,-,CASRGTPQETQYF,TGCGCCAGCAGAGGGACTCCCCAAGAGACCCAGTACTTC
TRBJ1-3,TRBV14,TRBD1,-,CASSPRTGSTIYF,TGTGCCAGCAGCCCGCGGACAGGGAGCACCATATATTTT
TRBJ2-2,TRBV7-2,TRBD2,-,CASSLHSGGLNTGELFF,TGTGCCAGCAGCCTCCATAGCGGGGGGTTGAACACCGGGGAGCTGTTTTTT
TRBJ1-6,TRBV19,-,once,CASSILGASLGFSPLHF,TGTGCCAGTAGTATACTGGGGGCGAGCCTGGGGTTTTCACCCCTCCACTTT
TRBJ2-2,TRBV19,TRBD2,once,CASSRTSGGFVTGELFF,TGTGCCAGTAGCCGGACTAGCGGGGGGTTTGTCACCGGGGAGCTGTTTTTT
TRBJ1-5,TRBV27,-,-,CASSRGGANQPQHF,TGTGCCAGCAGCCGGGGGGGGGCTAATCAGCCCCAGCATTTT
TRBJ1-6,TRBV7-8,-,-,CASSTPTVSYNSPLHF,TGTGCCAGCAGCACCCCGACAGTTAGCTATAATTCACCCCTCCACTTT
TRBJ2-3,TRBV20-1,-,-,CSASPEGVTQYF,TGCAGTGCTAGTCCCGAAGGGGTTACGCAGTATTTT
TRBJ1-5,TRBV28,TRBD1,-,CASSGILDRGWNQPQHF,TGTGCCAGCAGCGGAATTCTTGACAGGGGTTGGAATCAGCCCCAGCATTTT
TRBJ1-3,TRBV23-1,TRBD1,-,CASSPLPQGGRWSSGNTIYF,TGCGCCAGCAGCCCGTTACCCCAGGGGGGCAGGTGGAGTTCGGGAAACACCATATATTTT
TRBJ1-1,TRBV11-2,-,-,CASSLTGASAFF,TGTGCCAGCAGCTTGACGGGAGCGTCGGCTTTCTTT
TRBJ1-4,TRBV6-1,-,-,CASNERGQGGEKLFF,TGTGCCAGCAACGAACGAGGTCAGGGTGGGGAAAAACTGTTTTTT
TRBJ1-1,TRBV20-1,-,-,CSAKVSPEAFF,TGCAGTGCTAAGGTTAGCCCTGAAGCTTTCTTT
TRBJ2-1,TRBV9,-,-,CASSVLEVSSYNEQFF,TGTGCCAGCAGCGTCCTCGAAGTGAGCTCCTACAATGAGCAGTTCTTC
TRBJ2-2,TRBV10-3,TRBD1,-,CAIRMDRGDTGELFF,TGTGCCATCAGGATGGACAGGGGGGACACCGGGGAGCTGTTTTTT
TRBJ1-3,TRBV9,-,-,CASRTAGNTIYF,TGTGCCAGCAGGACAGCAGGAAACACCATATATTTT
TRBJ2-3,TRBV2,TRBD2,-,CASSVAGGSPTDTQYF,TGTGCCAGCAGCGTAGCGGGGGGTTCTCCCACAGATACGCAGTATTTT
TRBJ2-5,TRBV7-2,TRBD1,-,CASSLVTGGSIQETQYF,TGTGCCAGCAGCTTAGTCACAGGGGGCAGCATCCAAGAGACCCAGTACTTC
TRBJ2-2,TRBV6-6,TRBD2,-,CASSLAGGGTGELFF,TGTGCCAGCAGCTTAGCGGGGGGAGGCACCGGGGAGCTGTTTTTT
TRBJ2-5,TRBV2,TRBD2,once,CASSEGAVGGAQYF,TGTGCCAGCAGTGAAGGGGCGGTCGGGGGGGCCCAGTACTTC
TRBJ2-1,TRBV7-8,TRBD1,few,CASSQYPQTGISYNEQFF,TGTGCCAGCAGCCAATATCCCCAGACAGGGATCTCCTACAATGAGCAGTTCTTC
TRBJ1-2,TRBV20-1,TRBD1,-,CSASRQGAKDYTF,TGCAGTGCTAGTAGGCAGGGGGCAAAGGACTACACCTTC
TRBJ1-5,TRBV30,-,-,CAWSGQVLNQPQHF,TGTGCCTGGAGTGGACAGGTTCTCAATCAGCCCCAGCATTTT
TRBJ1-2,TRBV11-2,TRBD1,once,CASSLGDRERYGYTF,TGTGCCAGCAGCTTAGGGGACAGGGAACGCTATGGCTACACCTTC
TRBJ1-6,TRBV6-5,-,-,CASSYSPRVNSPLHF,TGTGCCAGCAGTTACTCCCCCAGGGTTAATTCACCCCTCCACTTT
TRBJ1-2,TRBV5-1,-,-,CASSLAGTAVRGYGYTF,TGCGCCAGCAGCTTGGCCGGGACGGCGGTGAGGGGGTATGGCTACACCTTC
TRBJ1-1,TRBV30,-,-,CAGHARKNTEAFF,TGTGCCGGACATGCGAGGAAGAACACTGAAGCTTTCTTT
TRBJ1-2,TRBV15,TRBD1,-,CATSRDTTGQRNYGYTF,TGTGCCACCAGCAGAGACACGACAGGGCAAAGGAACTATGGCTACACCTTC
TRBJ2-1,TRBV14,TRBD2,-,CASSPRAGVIKNEQFF,TGTGCCAGCAGCCCCCGGGCGGGGGTAATTAAGAATGAGCAGTTCTTC
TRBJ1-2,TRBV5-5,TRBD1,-,CASSLQQGGGYTF,TGTGCCAGCAGCTTGCAACAGGGGGGCGGCTACACCTTC
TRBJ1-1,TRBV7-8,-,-,CASSYSPGDTEAFF,TGTGCCAGCAGCTACAGCCCAGGGGACACTGAAGCTTTCTTT
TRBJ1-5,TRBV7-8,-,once,CASRPGSGFNQPQHF,TGTGCCAGCAGGCCTGGGAGTGGTTTCAATCAGCCCCAGCATTTT
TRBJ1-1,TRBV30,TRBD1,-,CAWRKTGGFTEAFF,TGTGCCTGGAGGAAGACAGGGGGTTTTACTGAAGCTTTCTTT
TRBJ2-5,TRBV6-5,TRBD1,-,CASSTGQGYQETQYF,TGTGCCAGCAGTACTGGACAGGGGTACCAAGAGACCCAGTACTTC
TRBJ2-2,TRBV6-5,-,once,CASSYPSGGELFF,TGTGCCAGCAGTTATCCGTCGGGCGGGGAGCTGTTTTTT
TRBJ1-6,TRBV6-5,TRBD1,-,CASSFEGANYNSPLHF,TGTGCCAGCAGTTTTGAGGGGGCAAATTATAATTCACCCCTCCACTTT
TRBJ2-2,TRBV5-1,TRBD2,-,CASSWRTSGGNTGELFF,TGCGCCAGCAGCTGGAGGACTAGCGGGGGAAACACCGGGGAGCTGTTTTTT
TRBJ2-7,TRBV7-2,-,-,CASSGALTPYEQYF,TGTGCCAGCAGCGGAGCGCTGACTCCCTACGAGCAGTACTTC
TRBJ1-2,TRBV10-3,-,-,CAISESAGKYYGYTF,TGTGCCATCAGTGAGTCGGCGGGGAAATACTATGGCTACACCTTC
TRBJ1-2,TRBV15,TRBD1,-,CATSGGQAHGYTF,TGTGCCACCAGCGGGGGACAGGCTCATGGCTACACCTTC